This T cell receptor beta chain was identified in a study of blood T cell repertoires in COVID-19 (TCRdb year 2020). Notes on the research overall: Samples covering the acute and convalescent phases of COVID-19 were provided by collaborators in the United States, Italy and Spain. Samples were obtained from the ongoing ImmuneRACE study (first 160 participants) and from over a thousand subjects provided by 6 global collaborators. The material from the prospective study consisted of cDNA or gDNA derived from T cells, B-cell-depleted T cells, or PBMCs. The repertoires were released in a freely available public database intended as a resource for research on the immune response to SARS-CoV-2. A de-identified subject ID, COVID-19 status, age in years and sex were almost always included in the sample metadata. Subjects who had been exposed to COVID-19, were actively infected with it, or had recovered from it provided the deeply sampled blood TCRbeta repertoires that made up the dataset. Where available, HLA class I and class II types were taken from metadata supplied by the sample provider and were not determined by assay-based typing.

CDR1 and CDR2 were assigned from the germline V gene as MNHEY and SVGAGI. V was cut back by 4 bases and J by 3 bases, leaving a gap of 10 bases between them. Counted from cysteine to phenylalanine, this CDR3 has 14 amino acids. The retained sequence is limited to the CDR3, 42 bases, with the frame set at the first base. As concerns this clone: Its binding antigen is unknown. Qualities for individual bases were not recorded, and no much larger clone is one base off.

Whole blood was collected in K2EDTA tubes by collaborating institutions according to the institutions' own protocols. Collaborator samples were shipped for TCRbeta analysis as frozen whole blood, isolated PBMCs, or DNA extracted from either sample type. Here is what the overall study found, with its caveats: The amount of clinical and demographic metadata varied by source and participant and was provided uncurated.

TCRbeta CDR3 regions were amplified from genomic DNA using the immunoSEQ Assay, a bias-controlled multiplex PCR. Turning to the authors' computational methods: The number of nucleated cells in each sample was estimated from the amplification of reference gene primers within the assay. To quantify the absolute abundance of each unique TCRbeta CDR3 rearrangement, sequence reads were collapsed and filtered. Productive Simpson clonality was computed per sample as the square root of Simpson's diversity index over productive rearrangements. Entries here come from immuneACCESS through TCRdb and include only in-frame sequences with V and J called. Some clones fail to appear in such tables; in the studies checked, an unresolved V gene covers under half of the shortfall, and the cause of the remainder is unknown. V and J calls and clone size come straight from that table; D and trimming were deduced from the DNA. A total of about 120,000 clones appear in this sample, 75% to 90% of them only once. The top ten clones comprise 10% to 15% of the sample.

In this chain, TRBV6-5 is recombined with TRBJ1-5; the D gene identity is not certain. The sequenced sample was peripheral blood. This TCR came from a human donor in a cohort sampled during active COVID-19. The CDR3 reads CASSLAGLNQPQHF. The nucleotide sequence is TGTGCCAGCAGTTTGGCAGGACTCAATCAGCCCCAGCATTTT.